This T cell receptor beta chain emerged from a study of control samples from healthy donors and cancer patients. The repertoire was sequenced with immunoSEQ multiplex PCR; TCRdb's copy has only in-frame clones and lacks some. The sample yields 200,000 to 250,000 clones, roughly 94% seen once. The CDR3 has 14 residues. V shed 5 bases, J shed 8 bases, and the junction held 11 bases outside the gene matches. Germline V gene data show CDR1 as SGHRS and CDR2 as YFSETQ. The J gene is TRBJ1-2, the V gene TRBV5-1; 8 bases match TRBD1. The sample consisted of blood. This sequence was found in a man in his fifties or sixties in good health. DNA of the CDR3: TGCGCCAGCAGACAAGCCTACAGGGGGAGAGGCTACACCTTC. This gives the protein CASRQAYRGRGYTF.